The TCR beta chain described here comes from a study of Ad26.COV2.S vaccination and SARS-CoV-2 variants. Study results and caveats: Participants in the vaccine arm had higher spike-specific TCR breadth; placebo recipients had lower.

For this clone: Its antigen is currently unknown.

TCRdb's copy holds only in-frame clones and misses some; the assay was immunoSEQ multiplex PCR. This table holds roughly 380,000 clones, about nine tenths found once. CDR1 and CDR2 from the germline V gene are SGHTA and FQGTGA. CDR3 length: 13 amino acids. The V gene lost 5 bases and the J gene lost 10 bases, with 12 bases spanning the gap. The treatment is: around 19 received Ad26.COV2.S at low or high dose, single or two shots; five or six received placebo; per-sample allocation not given. On day 63 after the first injection, vaccine and placebo recipients gave samples. This receptor was identified in a person between 18 and 59 years old who received the Ad26.COV2.S COVID-19 vaccine or a placebo. This chain connects TRBV7-3 to TRBJ1-6; a possible D gene is TRBD1 (6 bases). Material: peripheral blood, obtained in a trial of Ad26.COV2.S vaccine versus placebo. CDR3 sequence: CASSPGQLSPLHF. The CDR3 DNA follows: TGTGCCAGCAGCCCAGGACAGCTCTCACCCCTCCACTTT.